This T cell receptor beta chain was retrieved from a study of blood T cell repertoires in COVID-19. In the study overall: Sites across the United States, Italy and Spain contributed samples from acute and convalescent COVID-19.

Study processing details: Amplification of reference gene primers was used by the study to estimate nucleated cell counts. The protocol was immunoSEQ multiplex PCR, while the TCRdb copy is restricted to in-frame clones and leaves out a portion. That table supplies the V and J calls and clone size; D and trimming were determined from the DNA. The sample shows 100,000 to 150,000 clones, 80% of them seen only once. The CDR3 consists of 13 residues. The germline V gene encodes CDR1 KGHSH and CDR2 LQKENI. V lost 3 bases and J 5 bases, leaving 8 bases between the germline ends. Input material: peripheral blood. The genes are TRBV18 and TRBJ1-5, with TRBD1 as a possible D gene (5 bases). This TCR was recovered from a man between 60 and 75 years old with active or convalescent COVID-19. The CDR3 protein is CASSPGGHQPQHF. DNA for the CDR3: TGTGCCAGCTCACCCGGGGGACATCAGCCCCAGCATTTT.